This T cell receptor beta chain was captured in a study of T cell responses to AZD1222 COVID-19 vaccine. Germline V lookup: CDR1 KGHSH, CDR2 LQKENI. V was cut by 2 bases and J by 5 bases, with 10 bases left in between. This CDR3 is 14 amino acids long. Study-level points and caveats: Among the donors, most were white British and more were female, and clonal diversity was possibly underestimated. Vaccination with two AZD1222 doses was followed by a rise in Spike-specific TCR breadth and depth. Only a handful of AZD1222 recipients, several in all, had baseline seropositivity. Repertoires were obtained only post-peak T cell response.

This table comes from immunoSEQ multiplex PCR, and its TCRdb copy is limited to in-frame clones, with some not included. In the table there are 140,000 or so clones, around 90% of which are singletons. Concerning this clone: As yet, its antigen is unknown.

The sequencing here drew on peripheral blood, taken 28 days after the second dose of the MenACWY control vaccine. This chain joins TRBV18 and TRBJ1-5; D unresolved. The source of this sequence is an adult who received the MenACWY meningococcal vaccine as a control. The CDR3 loop is CASSPRQTDQPQHF. The CDR3 DNA sequence: TGTGCCAGCTCACCAAGGCAAACCGATCAGCCCCAGCATTTT. Filled out from reference TRBV18 and TRBJ1-5, the complete variable domain reads NAGVMQNPRHLVRRRGQEARLRCSPMKGHSHVYWYRQLPEEGLKFMVYLQKENIIDESGMPKERFSAEFPKEGPSILRIQQVVRGDSAAYFCASSPRQTDQPQHFGDGTRLSIL.